The clone carrying this T cell receptor (beta chain) was seen more than once but under ten times. From germline, CDR1 is SGHVS and CDR2 FNYEAQ. Between the trimmed V and J ends, which lost 3 bases and 5 bases, there was a span of 8 bases. CDR3 length: 13 residues. Replicate PCRs run on sorted subsets employed 200 ng DNA, roughly 30,000 T cell genomes. Clones were sequenced by immunoSEQ multiplex PCR, and TCRdb holds only the in-frame ones, with some missing. Among some 200,000 clones listed, about 69% were seen once. Memory CD4+ cells were the fraction left after CD45RA+ naive selection. The data belong to a study of shared clonotypes between healthy human individuals.

The V gene is TRBV7-6, the J gene TRBJ1-5; D gene unclear. Sequences were obtained from memory CD4+ T cells sorted from blood. Subset noted: CD45RA-negative fraction. The receptor comes from a man aged 25-40 years in good health. The CDR3 DNA reads TGTGCCAGCAGCTTTCGGAAAGATCAGCCCCAGCATTTT. Amino acid sequence: CASSFRKDQPQHF.